The text below deals with one T cell receptor (beta chain). The sample originates from a study of OX40 agonist ivuxolimab in advanced cancers. Sequenced by immunoSEQ multiplex PCR; TCRdb stores in-frame clones only, minus some. The sample includes around 74,000 clones, approximately 85% seen only once; the top ten take approximately 5%. CDR1 SSHAT and CDR2 FNYEAQ come from the germline V gene (reference sequence). The germline V and J ends were trimmed by 6 bases and 5 bases, with 10 bases remaining between them. This CDR3 region has 13 residues. This material consisted of CD4+ or CD8+ T cells sorted from blood, taken in a trial of the OX40 agonist ivuxolimab. This chain links TRBV7-7 with TRBJ2-2, with a tentative D call TRBD1 (5 bases). This TCR was recovered from an adult with an advanced solid tumor such as melanoma, head and neck, liver or kidney cancer. The CDR3 sequence: CASRRQKTGELFF. The CDR3 DNA follows: TGTGCCAGCAGACGACAGAAGACCGGGGAGCTGTTTTTT.